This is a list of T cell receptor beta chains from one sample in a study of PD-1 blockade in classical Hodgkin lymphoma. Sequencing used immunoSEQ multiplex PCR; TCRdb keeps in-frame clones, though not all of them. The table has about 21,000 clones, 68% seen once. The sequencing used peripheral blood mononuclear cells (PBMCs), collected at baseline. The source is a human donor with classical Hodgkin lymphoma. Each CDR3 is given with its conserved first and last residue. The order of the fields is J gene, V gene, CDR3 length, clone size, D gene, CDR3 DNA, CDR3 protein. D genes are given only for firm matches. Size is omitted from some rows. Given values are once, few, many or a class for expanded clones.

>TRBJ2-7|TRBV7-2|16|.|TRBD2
TGTGCCAGCAGCCCCCGGGGGACTAGCGGGAGCAACGAGCAGTACTTC
CASSPRGTSGSNEQYF
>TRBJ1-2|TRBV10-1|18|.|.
TGCGCCAGCAGTGAGAACGCCTGGACCCACCAACCTTTCTATGGCTACACCTTC
CASSENAWTHQPFYGYTF
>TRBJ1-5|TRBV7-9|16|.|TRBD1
TGTGCCAGCAGCCCGTCGGGACAGGCGACAACAATCCCCCAGCATTTT
CASSPSGQATTIPQHF
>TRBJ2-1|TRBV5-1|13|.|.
TGCGCCAGCAGCACGCCGACGGGCAATGAGCAGTTCTTC
CASSTPTGNEQFF
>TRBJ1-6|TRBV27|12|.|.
TGTGCCAGCAATTCCGGGCGATCACCCCTCCACTTT
CASNSGRSPLHF
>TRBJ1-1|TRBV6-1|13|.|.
TGTGCCAGCAGTGGGAGACTCAACACTGAAGCTTTCTTT
CASSGRLNTEAFF
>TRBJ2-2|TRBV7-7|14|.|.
TGTGCCAGCAGTCTTGAAAGAAACACCGGGGAGCTGTTTTTT
CASSLERNTGELFF
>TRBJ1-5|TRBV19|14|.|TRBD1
TGTGCCAGTAGTGTCGACAGGGGAAATCAGCCCCAGCATTTT
CASSVDRGNQPQHF
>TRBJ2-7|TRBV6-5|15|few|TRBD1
TGTGCCAGCAGTTACTCCCGACAGGGTTTGAACGAGCAGTACTTC
CASSYSRQGLNEQYF
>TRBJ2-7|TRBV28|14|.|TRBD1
TGTGCCAGCACCTTACCGGCCAGGGGGTACGAGCAGTACTTC
CASTLPARGYEQYF
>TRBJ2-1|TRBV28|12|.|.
TGTGCCAGCAATTCGCCCCCCGGGGGAAGTTTCTTC
CASNSPPGGSFF
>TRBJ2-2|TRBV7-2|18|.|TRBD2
TGTGCCAGCAGCTTAATAGGGACTAGCGGGAGGGCCAGGGGGGAGCTGTTTTTT
CASSLIGTSGRARGELFF
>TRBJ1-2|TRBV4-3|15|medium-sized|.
TGCGCCAGCAGCCAAGATCCTGGGACCTCCTATGGCTACACCTTC
CASSQDPGTSYGYTF
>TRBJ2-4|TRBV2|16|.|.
TGTGCCAGCAGTGAAGCGACGGCACTTGGCAAAAACATTCAGTACTTC
CASSEATALGKNIQYF
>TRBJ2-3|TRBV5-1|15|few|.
TGCGCCAGCAGCTTCCGCGGTACAAGCACAGATACGCAGTATTTT
CASSFRGTSTDTQYF
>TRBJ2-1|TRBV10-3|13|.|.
TGTGCCATCTCAGAGGGGGAACCAGGTGAGCAGTTCTTC
CAISEGEPGEQFF
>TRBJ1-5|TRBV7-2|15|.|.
TGTGCCAGCAGCTCGGGACCTAGTAGCAATCAGCCCCAGCATTTT
CASSSGPSSNQPQHF
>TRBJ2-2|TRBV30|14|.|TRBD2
TGTGCCTGGGCCGCGGGGGGGCCCACCGGGGAGCTGTTTTTT
CAWAAGGPTGELFF
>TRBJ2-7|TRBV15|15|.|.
TGTGCCACCAGCAGGGGAGGACCAGGTCTCAACGAGCAGTACTTC
CATSRGGPGLNEQYF
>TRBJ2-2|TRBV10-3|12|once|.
TGTGCCATCAGTGGGGACACCGGGGAGCTGTTTTTT
CAISGDTGELFF
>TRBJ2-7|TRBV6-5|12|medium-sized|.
TGTGCCAGCAGTTCCACCCATCACGAGCAGTACTTC
CASSSTHHEQYF
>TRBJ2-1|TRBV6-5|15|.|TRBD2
TGTGCCAGCAGTTACCCGGGGGGGGCACATAATGAGCAGTTCTTC
CASSYPGGAHNEQFF
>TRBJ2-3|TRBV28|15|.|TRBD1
TGTGCCAGCGTCTATGGGGACAGGGGATCAGATACGCAGTATTTT
CASVYGDRGSDTQYF
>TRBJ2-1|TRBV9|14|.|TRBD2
TGTGCCAGCAGCGTGGGAGGGAAATACAATGAGCAGTTCTTC
CASSVGGKYNEQFF
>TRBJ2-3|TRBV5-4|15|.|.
TGTGCCAGCAGCCGGCCGGGGGCGGGAACAGATACGCAGTATTTT
CASSRPGAGTDTQYF
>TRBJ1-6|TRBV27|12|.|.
TGTGCCAGCAGTTTAATGGGCGGACCCCTCCACTTT
CASSLMGGPLHF
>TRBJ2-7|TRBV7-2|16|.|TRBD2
TGTGCCAGCAGCATGGACGAGCGGGGGGGTAGCTACGAGCAGTACTTC
CASSMDERGGSYEQYF
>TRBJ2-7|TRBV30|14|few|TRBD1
TGTGCCTGGAGGGACAGGGGGAACTGGGGGGAGCAGTACTTC
CAWRDRGNWGEQYF
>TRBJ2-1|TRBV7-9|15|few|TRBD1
TGTGCCGTTGTAGCCGGGACAGGGGTCTACAATGAGCAGTTCTTC
CAVVAGTGVYNEQFF
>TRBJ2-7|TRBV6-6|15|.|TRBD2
TGTGCCAGCAGCCTCCTCGGGGGGGGGCGTTACGAGCAGTACTTC
CASSLLGGGRYEQYF
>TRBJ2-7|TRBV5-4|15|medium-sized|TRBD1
TGTGCCAGCAGCTCAGGGGGCGATTTCTCCTACGAGCAGTACTTC
CASSSGGDFSYEQYF
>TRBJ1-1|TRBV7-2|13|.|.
TGTGCCAGCAGCTTGGGGGCGAACACTGAAGCTTTCTTT
CASSLGANTEAFF
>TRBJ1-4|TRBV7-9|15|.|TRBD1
TGTGCCAGCAGCAAAGACAGGGCCCTTAATGAAAAACTGTTTTTT
CASSKDRALNEKLFF
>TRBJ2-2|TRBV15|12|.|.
TGTGCCACCAGCGACCGTTCCGGGGAGCTGTTTTTT
CATSDRSGELFF
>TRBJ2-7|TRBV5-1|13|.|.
TGCGCCAGCAGCCAAAAAGACCTCTACGAGCAGTACTTC
CASSQKDLYEQYF